These T cell receptor beta chains were read from a single sample in a study of cytomegalovirus exposure and HLA in healthy donors. Produced via immunoSEQ multiplex PCR; TCRdb's table is partial and in-frame only. Of 200,000 to 250,000 clones listed, approximately 80% are singletons. The specimen sequenced was PBMCs. These receptors all come from a woman in her fifties or sixties in good health and CMV-seropositive. The CDR3 runs from the conserved cysteine through the conserved F or W. A D gene is named only where the DNA matches it firmly. Rows give clone size only sometimes, using once, few, many, or a class for an expanded clone.

NA	TRBV2	TRBJ1-1	few	CASTPNSNTEAFF	TGTGCCAGCACCCCTAACTCGAACACTGAAGCTTTCTTT
TRBD1	TRBV28	TRBJ2-7	NA	CASSYPRGQGSYEQYF	TGTGCCAGCAGTTACCCTCGTGGACAGGGGTCCTACGAGCAGTACTTC
NA	TRBV5-5	TRBJ2-5	NA	CASSKPGTRETQYF	TGTGCCAGCAGCAAACCCGGGACAAGAGAGACCCAGTACTTC
NA	TRBV12-5	TRBJ1-1	NA	CASGLGGQNTEAFF	TGTGCTAGTGGTTTGGGGGGACAAAACACTGAAGCTTTCTTT
TRBD1	TRBV7-2	TRBJ2-1	NA	CASSSQDRVTYNEQFF	TGTGCCAGCAGCTCTCAAGACAGGGTAACCTACAATGAGCAGTTCTTC
NA	TRBV5-1	TRBJ2-7	NA	CASSQARTTSYEQYF	TGCGCCAGCAGCCAAGCCCGGACTACCTCCTACGAGCAGTACTTC
TRBD1	TRBV18	TRBJ1-5	NA	CASSLGTGDHQPQHF	TGTGCCAGCTCACTTGGGACAGGGGATCATCAGCCCCAGCATTTT
NA	TRBV19	TRBJ1-4	NA	CASIPLEGEKLFF	TGTGCCAGTATTCCTCTGGAGGGTGAAAAACTGTTTTTT
NA	TRBV5-6	TRBJ1-1	NA	CASSPGGTEAFF	TGTGCCAGCAGCCCAGGAGGGACTGAAGCTTTCTTT
NA	TRBV7-2	TRBJ1-5	once	CASSPWARGNQPQHF	TGTGCCAGCAGCCCATGGGCCCGCGGGAATCAGCCCCAGCATTTT
NA	TRBV29-1	TRBJ1-1	NA	CSAPPPQGKRTEAFF	TGCAGCGCCCCTCCACCACAGGGCAAGAGGACTGAAGCTTTCTTT
TRBD1	TRBV19	TRBJ1-1	NA	CASSPPGGLTRRAFF	TGTGCCAGTAGTCCCCCAGGGGGCCTGACAAGACGGGCTTTCTTT
NA	TRBV7-7	TRBJ2-1	NA	CASSPGGGLEQFF	TGTGCTAGCAGCCCAGGTGGAGGACTGGAGCAGTTCTTC
TRBD2	TRBV4-1	TRBJ2-3	NA	CASSQARRGLDLDTQYF	TGCGCCAGCAGCCAAGCGCGCAGGGGACTAGATTTGGATACGCAGTATTTT
TRBD1	TRBV5-1	TRBJ1-4	few	CASSLGQGRSTNEKLFF	TGCGCCAGCAGCTTGGGACAGGGGAGATCAACTAATGAAAAACTGTTTTTT
TRBD1	TRBV10-3	TRBJ1-1	few	CAISDLQGWGNTEAFF	TGTGCCATCAGTGACTTACAGGGGTGGGGGAACACTGAAGCTTTCTTT
NA	TRBV27	TRBJ2-3	NA	CASSPRTVLSTDTQYF	TGTGCCAGCAGTCCGCGAACAGTGCTCTCCACAGATACGCAGTATTTT
TRBD2	TRBV30	TRBJ2-1	once	CAWSVIASGRGNEQFF	TGTGCCTGGAGTGTGATAGCTAGCGGGAGAGGGAATGAGCAGTTCTTC
TRBD1	TRBV5-6	TRBJ2-7	NA	CASSKLRDRTYEQYF	TGTGCCAGCAGCAAACTCCGGGACAGGACCTACGAGCAGTACTTC
NA	TRBV6-5	TRBJ1-1	few	CASSFPGNTEAFF	TGTGCCAGCAGTTTTCCAGGGAACACTGAAGCTTTCTTT
TRBD1	TRBV18	TRBJ1-2	NA	CASSPGDSSNYGYTF	TGTGCCAGCTCACCAGGGGACAGTTCTAACTATGGCTACACCTTC
TRBD2	TRBV6-5	TRBJ2-2	few	CASSFRTSRNTGELFF	TGTGCCAGCAGTTTCCGGACTAGCCGGAACACCGGGGAGCTGTTTTTT
NA	TRBV2	TRBJ2-2	NA	CASNWRDAGELFF	TGTGCCAGCAATTGGAGGGATGCCGGGGAGCTGTTTTTT
TRBD1	TRBV5-4	TRBJ2-5	few	CASTTGGGTQYF	TGTGCCAGCACAACAGGGGGAGGGACCCAGTACTTC
NA	TRBV7-9	TRBJ2-1	NA	CALPNRDSINEQFF	TGTGCCTTGCCTAACCGGGACTCTATCAATGAGCAGTTCTTC
TRBD2	TRBV19	TRBJ2-3	few	CASSSGRAGGDTQYF	TGTGCCAGTTCTAGCGGGAGGGCCGGAGGGGATACGCAGTATTTT
NA	TRBV11-3	TRBJ1-1	NA	CASSLVMNTEAFF	TGTGCCAGCAGCTTAGTAATGAACACTGAAGCTTTCTTT
TRBD2	TRBV5-1	TRBJ2-1	NA	CASRPGLAGSEQFF	TGCGCCAGCAGACCGGGACTAGCGGGATCAGAGCAGTTCTTC
NA	TRBV7-2	TRBJ2-7	NA	CASLDGSYEQYF	TGTGCCAGCCTAGACGGGTCCTACGAGCAGTACTTC
TRBD2	TRBV6-6	TRBJ2-1	NA	CASSERDYNEQFF	TGTGCCAGCAGCGAGCGGGACTACAATGAGCAGTTCTTC